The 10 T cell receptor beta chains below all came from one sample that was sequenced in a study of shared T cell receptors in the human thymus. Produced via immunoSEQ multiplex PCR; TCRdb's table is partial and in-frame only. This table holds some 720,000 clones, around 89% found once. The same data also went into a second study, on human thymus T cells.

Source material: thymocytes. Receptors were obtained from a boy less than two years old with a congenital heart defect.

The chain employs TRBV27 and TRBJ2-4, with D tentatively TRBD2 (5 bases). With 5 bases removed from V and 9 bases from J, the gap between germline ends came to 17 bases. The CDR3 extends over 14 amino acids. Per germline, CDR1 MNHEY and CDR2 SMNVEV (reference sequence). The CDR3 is CASSPSAGRGIQYF. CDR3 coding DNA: TGTGCCAGCAGTCCCTCGGCCGGTCGGGGCATTCAGTACTTC.

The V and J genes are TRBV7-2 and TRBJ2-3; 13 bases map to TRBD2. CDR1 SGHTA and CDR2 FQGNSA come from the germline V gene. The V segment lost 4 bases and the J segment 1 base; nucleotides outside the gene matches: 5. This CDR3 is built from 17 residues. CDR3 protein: CASSSTSGRNCTDTQYF. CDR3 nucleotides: TGTGCCAGCAGCTCGACTAGCGGGAGGAACTGCACAGATACGCAGTATTTT.

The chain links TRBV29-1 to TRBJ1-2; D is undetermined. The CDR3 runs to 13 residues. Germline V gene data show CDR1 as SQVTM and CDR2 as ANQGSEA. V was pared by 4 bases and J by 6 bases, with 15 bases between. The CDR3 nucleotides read TGCAGCGTTGTTCTGGGCCACTCGGATGGCTACACCTTC. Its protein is CSVVLGHSDGYTF.

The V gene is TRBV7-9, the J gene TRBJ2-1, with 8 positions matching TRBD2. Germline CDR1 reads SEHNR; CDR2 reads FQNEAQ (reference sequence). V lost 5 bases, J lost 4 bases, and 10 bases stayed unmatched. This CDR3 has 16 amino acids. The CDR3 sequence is CASSPIAGPSYNEQFF. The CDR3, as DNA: TGTGCCAGCAGCCCCATAGCGGGACCCTCATACAATGAGCAGTTCTTC.

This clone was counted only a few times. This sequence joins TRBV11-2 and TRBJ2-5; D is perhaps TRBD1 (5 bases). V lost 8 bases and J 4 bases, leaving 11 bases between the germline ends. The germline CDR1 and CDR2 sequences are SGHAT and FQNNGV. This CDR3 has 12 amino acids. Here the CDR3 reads CASSRGSETQYF. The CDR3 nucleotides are TGTGCCAGCTCTAGGGGATCAGAGACCCAGTACTTC.

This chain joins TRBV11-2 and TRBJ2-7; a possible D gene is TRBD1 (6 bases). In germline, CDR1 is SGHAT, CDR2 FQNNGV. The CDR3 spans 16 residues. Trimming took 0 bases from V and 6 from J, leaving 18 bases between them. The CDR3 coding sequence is TGTGCCAGCAGCTTAGATCGTTTGGCAGGGGATGGCGAGCAGTACTTC. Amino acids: CASSLDRLAGDGEQYF.

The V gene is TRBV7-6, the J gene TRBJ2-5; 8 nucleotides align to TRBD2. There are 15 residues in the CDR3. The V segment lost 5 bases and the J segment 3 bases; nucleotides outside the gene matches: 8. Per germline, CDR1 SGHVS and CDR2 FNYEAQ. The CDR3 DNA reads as TGTGCCAGCAGCGCCGGGACTAGAGGGAAAGAGACCCAGTACTTC. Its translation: CASSAGTRGKETQYF.

Written as DNA, the CDR3 is TGTGCCAGCCGAGGCGCCAGCTCCTACAATGAGCAGTTCTTC. This translates into CASRGASSYNEQFF. The gene calls are TRBV6-6 and TRBJ2-1; D call uncertain. The CDR3 is 14 amino acids. Between the trimmed V and J ends, which lost 8 bases and 0 bases, there was a span of 11 bases. Per germline, CDR1 MNHNY and CDR2 SVGAGI (reference sequence).

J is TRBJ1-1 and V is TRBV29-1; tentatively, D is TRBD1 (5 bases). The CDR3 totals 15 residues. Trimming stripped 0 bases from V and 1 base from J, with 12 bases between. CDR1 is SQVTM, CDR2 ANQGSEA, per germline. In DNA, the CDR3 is TGCAGCGTTGAAGAGGGGCGGGGTTCGAACACTGAAGCTTTCTTT. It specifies CSVEEGRGSNTEAFF.

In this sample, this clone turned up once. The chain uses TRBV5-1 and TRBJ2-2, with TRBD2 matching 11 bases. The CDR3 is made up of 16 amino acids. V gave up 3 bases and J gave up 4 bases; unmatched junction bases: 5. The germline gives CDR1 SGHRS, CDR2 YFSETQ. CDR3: CASSSTSGKPTGELFF. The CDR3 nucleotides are TGCGCCAGCAGCTCGACTAGCGGGAAACCCACCGGGGAGCTGTTTTTT.